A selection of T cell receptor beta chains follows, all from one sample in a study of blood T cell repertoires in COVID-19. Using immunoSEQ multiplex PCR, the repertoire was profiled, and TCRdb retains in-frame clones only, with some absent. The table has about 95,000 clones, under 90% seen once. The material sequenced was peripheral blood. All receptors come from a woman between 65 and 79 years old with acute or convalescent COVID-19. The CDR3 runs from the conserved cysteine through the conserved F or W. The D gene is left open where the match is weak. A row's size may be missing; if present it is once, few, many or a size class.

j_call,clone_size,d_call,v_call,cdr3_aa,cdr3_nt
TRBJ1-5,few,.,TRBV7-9,CASSFLSEPNQPQHF,TGTGCCAGCAGCTTTCTTTCGGAGCCCAATCAGCCCCAGCATTTT
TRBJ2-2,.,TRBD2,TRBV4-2,CASSPGLAGETGELFF,TGTGCCAGCAGCCCGGGACTAGCGGGAGAAACCGGGGAGCTGTTTTTT
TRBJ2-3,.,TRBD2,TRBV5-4,CASSLSGGPADTQYF,TGTGCCAGCAGCCTTAGCGGGGGGCCGGCAGATACGCAGTATTTT
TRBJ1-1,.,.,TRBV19,CASTPSRKAGAFF,TGTGCCAGTACCCCGAGTAGGAAGGCGGGGGCTTTCTTT
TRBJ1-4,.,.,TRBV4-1,CASSLQGWANEKLFF,TGCGCCAGCAGCCTACAGGGCTGGGCTAATGAAAAACTGTTTTTT
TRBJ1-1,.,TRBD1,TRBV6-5,CASSYGQGAGTEAFF,TGTGCCAGCAGTTACGGACAGGGGGCTGGAACTGAAGCTTTCTTT
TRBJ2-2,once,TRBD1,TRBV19,CASQDRGIGELFF,TGTGCCAGTCAGGACAGGGGTATCGGGGAGCTGTTTTTT
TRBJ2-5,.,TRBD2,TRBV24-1,CATSDSGGLAETQYF,TGTGCCACCAGTGATTCCGGGGGACTAGCGGAGACCCAGTACTTC
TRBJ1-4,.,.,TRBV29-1,CSVGLRSTNEKLFF,TGCAGCGTTGGCCTCCGGTCAACTAATGAAAAACTGTTTTTT
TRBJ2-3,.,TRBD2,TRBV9,CASSVRTSGVSQYF,TGTGCCAGCAGCGTGCGGACTAGCGGGGTTTCGCAGTATTTT
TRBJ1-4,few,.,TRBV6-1,CASSESLAVWMFF,TGTGCCAGCAGTGAATCGTTGGCGGTATGGATGTTTTTT
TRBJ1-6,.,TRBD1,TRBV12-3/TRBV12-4,CASSPTGASPLHF,TGTGCCAGCAGTCCGACAGGGGCTTCACCCCTCCACTTT
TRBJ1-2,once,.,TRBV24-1,CATSAGQSNYGYTF,TGTGCCACCAGTGCAGGACAGTCCAACTATGGCTACACCTTC
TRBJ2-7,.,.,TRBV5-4,CASRSGTGGTSGRLGEQYF,TGTGCCAGCAGGTCCGGGACAGGGGGTACTAGCGGGAGGCTTGGCGAGCAGTACTTC
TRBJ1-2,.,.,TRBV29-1,CSVGDTGLRTF,TGCAGCGTTGGGGATACAGGTCTTCGCACCTTC
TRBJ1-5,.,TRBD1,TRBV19,CASRKPGTGVDQPQHF,TGTGCCAGTAGAAAACCCGGGACAGGGGTAGATCAGCCCCAGCATTTT
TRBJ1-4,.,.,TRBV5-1,CASSQSLATNEKLFF,TGCGCCAGCAGCCAAAGCCTTGCAACTAATGAAAAACTGTTTTTT
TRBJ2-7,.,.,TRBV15,CATSWGVAYEQYF,TGTGCCACCAGCTGGGGGGTAGCCTACGAGCAGTACTTC
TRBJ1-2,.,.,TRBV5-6,CASSLTTEYYGYTF,TGTGCCAGCAGCTTGACGACAGAATACTATGGCTACACCTTC
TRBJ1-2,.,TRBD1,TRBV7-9,CASSLGTGVGYTF,TGTGCCAGCAGCTTAGGGACAGGGGTCGGCTACACCTTC
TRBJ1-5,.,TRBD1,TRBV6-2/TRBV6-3,CASSRQGRPQHF,TGTGCCAGCAGTAGACAGGGTAGGCCCCAGCATTTT
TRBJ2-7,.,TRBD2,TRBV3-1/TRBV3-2,CASSLPGLAGGPREQYF,TGTGCCAGCAGCCTTCCGGGACTAGCGGGAGGGCCTCGGGAGCAGTACTTC
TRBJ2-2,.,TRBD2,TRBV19,CASSTLRLAGGELFF,TGTGCCAGTAGTACCCTGAGACTAGCGGGCGGGGAGCTGTTTTTT
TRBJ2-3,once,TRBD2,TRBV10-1,CASSPVSGESTDTQYF,TGCGCCAGCAGTCCGGTGAGCGGGGAAAGCACAGATACGCAGTATTTT
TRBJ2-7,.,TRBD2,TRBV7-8,CASSLILTSGGTYEQYF,TGTGCCAGCAGCTTAATTCTCACTAGCGGGGGTACCTACGAGCAGTACTTC
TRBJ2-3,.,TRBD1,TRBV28,CASSLTPGQGKDTQYF,TGTGCCAGCAGTTTAACCCCGGGACAGGGGAAAGATACGCAGTATTTT
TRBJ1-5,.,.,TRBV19,CASRPDASGNQPQHF,TGTGCCAGTAGACCTGACGCTAGTGGCAATCAGCCCCAGCATTTT
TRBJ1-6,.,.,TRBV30,CAWSLDTTFLNSPLHF,TGTGCCTGGAGCCTCGACACGACCTTTCTTAATTCACCCCTCCACTTT
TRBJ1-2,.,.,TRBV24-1,CATSGEGSHGYTF,TGTGCCACCAGTGGAGAGGGCAGCCATGGCTACACCTTC
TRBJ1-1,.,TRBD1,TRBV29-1,CSVYRGRNTEAFF,TGCAGCGTCTACAGGGGGCGGAACACTGAAGCTTTCTTT
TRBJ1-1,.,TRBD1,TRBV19,CASRDRGRTEAFF,TGTGCCAGTCGGGACAGGGGGCGAACTGAAGCTTTCTTT
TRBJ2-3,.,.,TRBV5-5,CASSHQAAISTDTQYF,TGTGCCAGCAGCCATCAAGCGGCGATCAGCACAGATACGCAGTATTTT
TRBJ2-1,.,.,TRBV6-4,CASSDSRRGAEQFF,TGTGCCAGCAGTGACTCCAGGCGGGGTGCTGAGCAGTTCTTC
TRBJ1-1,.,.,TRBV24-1,CATADRGRPTEAFF,TGTGCCACCGCTGACCGCGGGCGTCCCACTGAAGCTTTCTTT
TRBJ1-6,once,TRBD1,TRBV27,CASSPWDRGNSPLHF,TGTGCCAGCAGTCCGTGGGACAGGGGGAATTCACCCCTCCACTTT
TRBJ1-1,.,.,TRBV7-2,CASRLTPNTEAFF,TGTGCCAGCAGACTGACACCGAACACTGAAGCTTTCTTT
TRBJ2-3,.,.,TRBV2,CASSYPPSRAPSTDTQYF,TGTGCCAGCAGTTATCCCCCTTCCAGGGCCCCCAGCACAGATACGCAGTATTTT
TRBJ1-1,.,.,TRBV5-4,CASRLDSNTEAFF,TGTGCCAGCAGGTTGGACAGCAACACTGAAGCTTTCTTT
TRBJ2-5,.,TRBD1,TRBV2,CASSLPQQGAGETQYF,TGTGCCAGCAGCCTGCCCCAACAGGGGGCAGGGGAGACCCAGTACTTC
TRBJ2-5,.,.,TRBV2,CASSELSGRSQYF,TGTGCCAGCAGTGAATTGTCAGGGAGGTCCCAGTACTTC
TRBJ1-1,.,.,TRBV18,CASYSSVATEAFF,TGTGCCAGCTACTCGTCCGTAGCCACTGAAGCTTTCTTT
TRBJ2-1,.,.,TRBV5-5,CASSSTGSPSYNEQFF,TGTGCCAGCAGCTCTACAGGGTCGCCCTCCTACAATGAGCAGTTCTTC
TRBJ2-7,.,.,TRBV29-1,CSVLQGGGYEQYF,TGCAGCGTTCTTCAGGGAGGTGGCTACGAGCAGTACTTC
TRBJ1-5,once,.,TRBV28,CASSPPPAFNQPQHF,TGTGCCAGCAGTCCCCCCCCAGCGTTCAATCAGCCCCAGCATTTT
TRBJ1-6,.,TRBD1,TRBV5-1,CASSPGQGSYNSPLHF,TGCGCCAGCAGCCCTGGACAGGGATCCTATAATTCACCCCTCCACTTT
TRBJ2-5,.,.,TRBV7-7,CASSPKGVQETQYF,TGTGCCAGCAGCCCCAAAGGGGTCCAAGAGACCCAGTACTTC
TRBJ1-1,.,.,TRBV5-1,CASSLLDPHEAFF,TGCGCCAGCAGCTTATTAGATCCCCATGAAGCTTTCTTT
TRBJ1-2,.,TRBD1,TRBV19,CASSDRGRFYGYTF,TGTGCCAGTTCGGACAGGGGGCGCTTCTATGGCTACACCTTC
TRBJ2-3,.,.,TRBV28,CASSPPTGRGDADTQYF,TGTGCCAGCAGTCCTCCCACCGGCAGGGGAGATGCAGATACGCAGTATTTT
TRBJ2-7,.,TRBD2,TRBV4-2,CASSQEGTSGTYEQYF,TGTGCCAGCAGCCAAGAAGGGACTAGCGGCACCTACGAGCAGTACTTC
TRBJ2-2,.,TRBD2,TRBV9,CASHSGGGDTGELFF,TGTGCCAGCCACTCGGGAGGGGGTGACACCGGGGAGCTGTTTTTT
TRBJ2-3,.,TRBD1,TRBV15,CATSRGTVPSTDTQYF,TGTGCCACCAGCAGGGGGACAGTCCCTAGCACAGATACGCAGTATTTT
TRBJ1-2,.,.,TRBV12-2,CASRPGVIPGYGYTF,TGTGCAAGTCGCCCCGGGGTGATTCCGGGCTATGGCTACACCTTC
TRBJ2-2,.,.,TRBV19,CASSILRATSTSPGELFF,TGTGCCAGTAGTATCTTGCGGGCGACCTCAACCTCCCCCGGGGAGCTGTTTTTT
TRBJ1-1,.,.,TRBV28,CASRININTEAFF,TGTGCCAGCAGGATTAACATAAACACTGAAGCTTTCTTT